The T cell receptor (beta chain) described here comes from a study of tumor and adjacent non-tumor tissue in lung cancer. Looking at the study overall: Histology: about a dozen adenocarcinoma, a couple of squamous cell carcinoma, 1 small cell lung cancer.

This clonotype was recorded a few times. Given a much more abundant clone one base away, this may be a read error. The CDR3 is made up of 14 amino acids. CDR1 SGHDT and CDR2 YYEEEE come from the germline V gene. TCRbeta libraries were built with three rounds of nested PCR, modified from ARM-PCR. TCRdb recomputed calls from the multiplex PCR reads with MiXCR, one row per CDR3 protein. Found here are about 110,000 distinct CDR3 sequences, 62% of them singletons; the top ten hold roughly 19%. RNA was extracted from bulk tissue without any cell sorting. This non-tumor lung sample came from over 3 cm beyond the tumor edge.

V gene TRBV5-6 combines with J gene TRBJ1-5; D might be TRBD2 (7 bases). The J call may be mistaken, given a closer DNA end match to TRBJ2-3. Specimen: distant non-tumor lung tissue. The receptor was isolated from a man in his sixties with non-small cell lung cancer. The CDR3 nucleotides are TGTGCCAGCAGCCGGCGGGGGCCCAATCAGCCCCAGTATTTT. This codes for CASSRRGPNQPQYF.